This T cell receptor (beta chain) was observed in a study of cytomegalovirus exposure and HLA in healthy donors. General study results and limits: Later genetic work tied a missense DCLRE1C variant to beta-chain V and J trimming.

Trimming left V 3 bases short and J 3 bases short, with 11 bases between. Germline assignment: CDR1 SGHVS and CDR2 FNYEAQ. This CDR3 contains 15 residues. Worth noting for this clone: The antigen is unknown.

PCR involved 60 Vbeta and 13 Jbeta primers. Here immunoSEQ multiplex PCR was the method, and the copy in TCRdb shows in-frame clones only, minus some. The top ten hold over 12% of the sample, which has 180,000 or so clones, approximately 79% seen once. Input material: PBMCs. This sequence joins TRBV7-6 and TRBJ2-2; possibly TRBD1 for D (6 bases). This receptor was taken from a man aged 45 to 65 in good health and CMV-seropositive. CDR3 sequence: CASSFQGKYTGELFF. The CDR3 DNA reads TGTGCCAGCAGCTTTCAGGGGAAGTACACCGGGGAGCTGTTTTTT.